This entry features one TCR beta chain sequence. What it recognizes is unknown. This entry comes from a study of OX40 agonist ivuxolimab in advanced cancers. Overall study findings and caveats: In CD8+ T cells, expanded clones were on average more numerous than in CD4+.

The V gene lost 5 bases and the J gene lost 2 bases, with 21 bases spanning the gap. The CDR3 length is 17 residues. Germline-derived CDR1 and CDR2 are MDHEN and SYDVKM. People who had autoimmune disease history or systemic immunosuppression were excluded. The data were produced by immunoSEQ multiplex PCR, yet TCRdb's version contains in-frame clones alone and is incomplete. The sample carries almost 45,000 clones, around 90% recorded once. The V gene is TRBV28, the J gene TRBJ1-1, with a weak D call TRBD1 (6 bases). The sequence was obtained from an adult with an advanced solid tumor such as melanoma, head and neck, liver or kidney cancer. This sample comprised CD4+ or CD8+ T cells sorted from blood, obtained in a trial of the OX40 agonist ivuxolimab. The CDR3 region is CASSPHPDSLLNTEAFF. The CDR3, as DNA: TGTGCCAGCAGTCCCCACCCGGACAGCCTACTTAACACTGAAGCTTTCTTT.